Each of the 8 T cell receptor beta chains below was sequenced from the same sample in a study of blood T cell repertoires in COVID-19. Clones were read by immunoSEQ multiplex PCR, and TCRdb kept only the in-frame ones, dropping some. The table shows about 81,000 clones, with roughly 88% occurring only once. The sequenced material came from peripheral blood. The source of these receptors is a woman older than 75 with acute or convalescent COVID-19.

The rearrangement uses TRBV7-9 and TRBJ1-3; no clear D gene. Germline V gene lookup returns CDR1 SEHNR and CDR2 FQNEAQ (reference sequence). This CDR3 region has 15 residues. V lost 1 base and J 3 bases, leaving 10 bases between the germline ends. The CDR3 DNA is TGTGCCAGCAGCTTAGTGGCAGTATTTGGAAACACCATATATTTT. Its translation is CASSLVAVFGNTIYF.

Concerning this clone itself: Other nucleotide sequences from this sample produce the same CDR3. The rearrangement links TRBV5-1 to TRBJ1-2, with TRBD1 identical over 10 bases. J gave up 2 bases and V 4 bases, and 2 bases lay outside the gene matches. Germline CDR1 is SGHRS and CDR2 is YFSETQ. The CDR3 is 14 residues long. DNA for the CDR3: TGCGCCAGCAGCCCGGGACAGGGGAACTATGGCTACACCTTC. It encodes CASSPGQGNYGYTF.

This clone was recorded a few times. The chain employs TRBV5-1 and TRBJ1-1, with D possibly being TRBD1 (6 bases). This CDR3 has 13 amino acids. With 4 bases removed from V and 2 bases from J, the gap between germline ends came to 9 bases. Germline-derived CDR1 and CDR2 are SGHRS and YFSETQ. The CDR3 region is CASSADRNTEAFF. CDR3 DNA: TGCGCCAGCAGCGCGGACAGAAACACTGAAGCTTTCTTT.

This chain uses TRBV11-3 with TRBJ2-5; 10 bases agree with TRBD2. The CDR3 spans 17 residues. Germline trimming cut 3 bases from V and 4 bases from J; bases unmatched to any gene: 11. From germline, CDR1 is SGHNT and CDR2 YENEEA. CDR3 region: CASSFTVAGGAGETQYF. The CDR3 nucleotides read TGTGCCAGCAGCTTCACCGTAGCGGGGGGTGCCGGAGAGACCCAGTACTTC.

In its sample, this clone was seen a few times. This chain connects TRBV25-1 to TRBJ1-1; TRBD1 might be the D (5 bases). The CDR3 extends over 14 amino acids. Germline lookup yields CDR1 MGHDK and CDR2 SYGVNS. Trimming removed 6 bases at V and 1 base at J, with 12 bases between. The CDR3: CASSPSGANTEAFF. The CDR3 nucleotides are TGTGCCAGCAGCCCCTCTGGGGCGAACACTGAAGCTTTCTTT.

The J gene is TRBJ1-1, the V gene TRBV30, with no clear D. There are 12 residues in the CDR3. Deletions cut 8 bases from V and 1 base from J, with 11 bases between. Germline-derived CDR1 and CDR2 are GTSNPN and SVGIG (reference sequence). This CDR3 reads CATATRNTEAFF. Here the CDR3 DNA reads TGTGCCACCGCGACAAGGAACACTGAAGCTTTCTTT. The complete variable domain, with remaining parts taken from reference TRBV30 and TRBJ1-1, reads SQTIHQWPATLVQPVGSPLSLECTVEGTSNPNLYWYRQAAGRGLQLLFYSVGIGQISSEVPQNLSASRPQDRQFILSSKKLLLSDSGFYLCATATRNTEAFFGQGTRLTVV.

The chain links TRBV6-1 to TRBJ2-7; 12 bases are shared with TRBD2. J lost 6 bases, V lost 1 base, and 4 bases had no gene match. CDR3 length: 15 amino acids. Germline CDR1 and CDR2: MNHNS and SASEGT. This CDR3 reads CASSEGLAGVFEQYF. For the CDR3, the DNA is TGTGCCAGCAGTGAAGGACTAGCGGGGGTATTCGAGCAGTACTTC.

The chain employs TRBV9 and TRBJ1-1, with a possible D match to TRBD1 (5 bases). This CDR3 region has 15 residues. Germline V gene sequence: CDR1 SGDLS, CDR2 YYNGEE. Trimming pared 3 bases from V and 4 bases from J, leaving 16 bases between. CDR3 DNA: TGTGCCAGCAGCGCGACCCCGGGGGTTGGCACTGAAGCTTTCTTT. It is translated as CASSATPGVGTEAFF.